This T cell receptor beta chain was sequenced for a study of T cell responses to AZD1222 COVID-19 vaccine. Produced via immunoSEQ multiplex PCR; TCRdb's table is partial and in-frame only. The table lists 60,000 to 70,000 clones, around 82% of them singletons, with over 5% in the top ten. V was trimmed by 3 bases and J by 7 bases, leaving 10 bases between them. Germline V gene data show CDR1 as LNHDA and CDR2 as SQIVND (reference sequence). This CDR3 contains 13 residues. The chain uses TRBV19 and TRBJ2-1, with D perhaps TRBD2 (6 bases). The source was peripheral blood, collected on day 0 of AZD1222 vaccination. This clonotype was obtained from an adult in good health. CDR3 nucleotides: TGTGCCAGTAGTATCGGAGGGCCTAATGAGCAGTTCTTC. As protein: CASSIGGPNEQFF.